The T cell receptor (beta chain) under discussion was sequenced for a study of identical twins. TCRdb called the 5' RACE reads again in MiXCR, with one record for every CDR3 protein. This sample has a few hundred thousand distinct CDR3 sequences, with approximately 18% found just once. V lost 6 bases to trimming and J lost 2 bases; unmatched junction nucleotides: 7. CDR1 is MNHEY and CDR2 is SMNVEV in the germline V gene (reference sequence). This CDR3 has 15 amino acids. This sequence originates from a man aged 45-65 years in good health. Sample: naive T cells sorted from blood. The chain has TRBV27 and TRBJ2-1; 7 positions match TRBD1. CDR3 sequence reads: CASSRSTGAYNEQFF. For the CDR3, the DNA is TGTGCCAGCAGCCGGTCCACAGGGGCCTACAATGAGCAGTTCTTC.